The clone carrying this T cell receptor (beta chain) occurred a few times. Its antigen is undetermined. The data belong to a study of response to subunit inactivated influenza vaccine. Findings and limits, study-wide: Authors suggested seasonal influenza vaccinations each recruit few new T cells.

Using its own MiXCR run on the RT-PCR reads, TCRdb lists one record per CDR3 protein. The top ten clones hold approximately 12% of a sample with 500,000 to 600,000 distinct CDR3 sequences, 11% to 15% of them seen once. The CDR3 sequence is 16 residues long. J was trimmed by 6 bases and V by 4 bases; bases with no gene match: 10. CDR1 is LGHNA, CDR2 YNFKEQ, per germline. This material consisted of PBMCs from blood, taken about 13 days after vaccination. This sequence was found in a man aged 45 to 65 who received an inactivated influenza vaccine. The chain combines TRBV4-2 with TRBJ2-1, with 9 bases identical to TRBD2. CDR3 loop: CASSPRGLAGVNEQFF. CDR3 coding DNA: TGTGCCAGCAGCCCAAGGGGATTAGCGGGGGTCAATGAGCAGTTCTTC.